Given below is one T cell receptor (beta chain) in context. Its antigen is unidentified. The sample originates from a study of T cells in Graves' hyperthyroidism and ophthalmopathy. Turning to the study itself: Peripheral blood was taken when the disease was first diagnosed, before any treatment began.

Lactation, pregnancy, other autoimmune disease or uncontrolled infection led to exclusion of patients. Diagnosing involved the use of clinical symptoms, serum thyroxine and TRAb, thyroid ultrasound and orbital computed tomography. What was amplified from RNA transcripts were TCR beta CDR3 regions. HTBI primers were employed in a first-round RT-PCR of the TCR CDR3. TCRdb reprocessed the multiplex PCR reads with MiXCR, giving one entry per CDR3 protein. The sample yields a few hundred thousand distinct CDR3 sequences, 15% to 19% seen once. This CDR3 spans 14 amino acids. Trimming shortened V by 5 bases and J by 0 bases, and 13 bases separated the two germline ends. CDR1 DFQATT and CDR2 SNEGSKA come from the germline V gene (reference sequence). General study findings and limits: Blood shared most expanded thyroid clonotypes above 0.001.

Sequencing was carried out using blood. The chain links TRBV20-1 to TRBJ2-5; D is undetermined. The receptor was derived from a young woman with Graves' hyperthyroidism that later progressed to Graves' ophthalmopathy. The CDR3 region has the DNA TGCAGTGCTGTTACCCCTCAGTACCAAGAGACCCAGTACTTC. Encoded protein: CSAVTPQYQETQYF.